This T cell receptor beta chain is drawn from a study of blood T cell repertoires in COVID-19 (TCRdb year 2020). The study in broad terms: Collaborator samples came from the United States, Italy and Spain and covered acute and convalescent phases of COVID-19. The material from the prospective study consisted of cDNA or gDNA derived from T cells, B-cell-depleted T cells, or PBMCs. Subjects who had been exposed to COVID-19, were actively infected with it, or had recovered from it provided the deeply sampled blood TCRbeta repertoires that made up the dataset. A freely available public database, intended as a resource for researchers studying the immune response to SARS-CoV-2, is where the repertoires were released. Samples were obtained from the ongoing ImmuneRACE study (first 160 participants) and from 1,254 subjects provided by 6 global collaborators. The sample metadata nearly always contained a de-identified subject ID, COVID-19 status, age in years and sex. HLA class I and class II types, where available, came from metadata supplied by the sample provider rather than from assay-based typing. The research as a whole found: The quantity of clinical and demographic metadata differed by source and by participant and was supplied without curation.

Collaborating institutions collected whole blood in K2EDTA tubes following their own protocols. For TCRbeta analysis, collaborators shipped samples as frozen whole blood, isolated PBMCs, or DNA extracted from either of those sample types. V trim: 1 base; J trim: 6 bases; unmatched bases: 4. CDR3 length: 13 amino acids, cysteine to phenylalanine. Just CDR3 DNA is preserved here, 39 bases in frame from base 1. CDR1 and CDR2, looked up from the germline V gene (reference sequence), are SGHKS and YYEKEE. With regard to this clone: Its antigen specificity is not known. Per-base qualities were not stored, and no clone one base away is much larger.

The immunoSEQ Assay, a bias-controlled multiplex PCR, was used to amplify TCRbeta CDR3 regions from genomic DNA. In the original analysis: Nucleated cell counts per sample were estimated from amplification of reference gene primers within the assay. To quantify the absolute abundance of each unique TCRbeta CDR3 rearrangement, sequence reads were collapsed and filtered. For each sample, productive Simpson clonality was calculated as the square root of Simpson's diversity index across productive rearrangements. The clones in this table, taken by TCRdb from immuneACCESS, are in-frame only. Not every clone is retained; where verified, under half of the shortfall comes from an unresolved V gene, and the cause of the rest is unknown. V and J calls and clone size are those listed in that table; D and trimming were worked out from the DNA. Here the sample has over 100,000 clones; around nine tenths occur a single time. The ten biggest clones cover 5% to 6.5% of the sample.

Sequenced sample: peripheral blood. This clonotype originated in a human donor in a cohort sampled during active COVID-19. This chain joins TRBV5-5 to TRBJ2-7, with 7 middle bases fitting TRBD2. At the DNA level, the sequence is TGTGCCAGCAGCTTGCGGGGGGACGCCGAGCAGTACTTC. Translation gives CASSLRGDAEQYF.